The rows below give T cell receptor beta chains drawn from one sample of a study of blood T cell repertoires in COVID-19. Sequencing used immunoSEQ multiplex PCR; TCRdb keeps in-frame clones, though not all of them. This table holds 200,000 to 300,000 clones, 85% to 90% found once. Material: PBMCs or T cells enriched from blood (not recorded which). All receptors come from a man aged 40-49 years who had recovered from COVID-19. CDR3s include the opening cysteine and the closing phenylalanine or tryptophan. Each record gives: V gene, J gene, D gene, CDR3 length, clone size, CDR3 protein, CDR3 DNA. A D gene is named only where the DNA matches it firmly. Not every row has a clone size; where given, it reads once, few, many or a size class.

>TRBV5-4|TRBJ2-1|TRBD1|16|-
CASSLGGQGDYNEQFF
TGTGCCAGCAGCTTGGGGGGACAGGGAGACTACAATGAGCAGTTCTTC
>TRBV27|TRBJ1-1|-|13|-
CASTTDMNTEAFF
TGTGCCAGCACCACAGATATGAACACTGAAGCTTTCTTT
>TRBV27|TRBJ1-1|TRBD1|13|once
CASKKSGQGEAFF
TGTGCCAGCAAAAAATCTGGACAGGGTGAAGCTTTCTTT
>TRBV9|TRBJ2-1|TRBD2|16|-
CASSPRTSGRVNEQFF
TGTGCCAGCAGCCCCCGGACTAGCGGGAGGGTCAATGAGCAGTTCTTC
>TRBV6-5|TRBJ1-6|-|14|-
CASNQQGGGSPLHF
TGTGCCAGCAATCAACAGGGTGGTGGATCACCCCTCCACTTT
>TRBV5-6|TRBJ2-7|-|13|-
CASSLGRNYEQYF
TGTGCCAGCAGCTTGGGGCGGAACTACGAGCAGTACTTC
>TRBV29-1|TRBJ1-2|-|13|-
CSVMRPGDPGYTF
TGCAGCGTCATGCGACCAGGGGACCCTGGCTACACCTTC
>TRBV4-1|TRBJ2-1|-|18|-
CASSQADFLGSSYNEQFF
TGCGCCAGCAGCCAAGCCGATTTTTTGGGGAGCTCCTACAATGAGCAGTTCTTC
>TRBV6-1|TRBJ2-2|TRBD2|15|many
CASSELAGNTGELFF
TGTGCCAGCAGTGAACTAGCGGGGAACACCGGGGAGCTGTTTTTT
>TRBV10-2|TRBJ2-7|-|12|-
CASSESLYEQYF
TGCGCCAGCAGTGAGTCCTTATACGAGCAGTACTTC
>TRBV19|TRBJ2-7|TRBD1|15|-
CASSIFLDRVDEQYF
TGTGCCAGTAGTATTTTTCTGGACAGGGTGGACGAGCAGTACTTC
>TRBV6-5|TRBJ2-5|-|16|-
CASSYSVRADFGTQYF
TGTGCCAGCAGTTACTCGGTGAGGGCGGACTTTGGGACCCAGTACTTC
>TRBV9|TRBJ1-2|-|15|-
CASSVAETGSYGYTF
TGTGCCAGCAGCGTAGCCGAGACAGGATCCTATGGCTACACCTTC
>TRBV27|TRBJ1-5|TRBD1|16|-
CASSFSSGQGTQPQHF
TGTGCCAGCAGTTTCTCTTCCGGACAGGGAACTCAGCCCCAGCATTTT
>TRBV2|TRBJ2-1|TRBD2|13|once
CASVTSGYNEQFF
TGTGCCAGTGTGACTAGCGGATACAATGAGCAGTTCTTC
>TRBV7-2|TRBJ2-1|-|15|-
CASSFGGAPLNEQFF
TGTGCCAGCAGCTTCGGCGGGGCCCCTCTCAATGAGCAGTTCTTC
>TRBV16|TRBJ1-3|-|16|-
CASSQSGTRSGNTIYF
TGTGCCAGCAGCCAATCGGGGACTCGCTCTGGAAACACCATATATTTT
>TRBV18|TRBJ1-6|-|12|few
CASSPPGGPLHF
TGTGCCAGCTCACCCCCGGGGGGGCCCCTCCACTTT
>TRBV6-1|TRBJ2-3|TRBD2|15|many
CASSEASSGSATQYF
TGTGCCAGCAGTGAAGCGAGTAGCGGGAGTGCTACGCAGTATTTT
>TRBV10-3|TRBJ2-5|-|17|once
CAISEALESQTQETQYF
TGTGCCATCAGTGAGGCCCTAGAATCGCAGACCCAAGAGACCCAGTACTTC
>TRBV5-1|TRBJ2-4|-|13|-
CASQGGAKNIQYF
TGCGCGTCACAGGGTGGAGCCAAAAACATTCAGTACTTC
>TRBV5-1|TRBJ1-1|-|13|-
CASSLAGVTEAFF
TGCGCCAGCAGCTTGGCGGGGGTCACTGAAGCTTTCTTT
>TRBV30|TRBJ1-1|-|13|-
CAWSKILNTEAFF
TGTGCCTGGAGTAAGATACTTAACACTGAAGCTTTCTTT
>TRBV10-3|TRBJ2-7|TRBD1|15|-
CAISERTGNTYEQYF
TGTGCCATCAGTGAGCGGACAGGGAATACCTACGAGCAGTACTTC
>TRBV18|TRBJ2-5|-|13|few
CASSPSYQETQYF
TGTGCCAGCTCACCATCATACCAAGAGACCCAGTACTTC